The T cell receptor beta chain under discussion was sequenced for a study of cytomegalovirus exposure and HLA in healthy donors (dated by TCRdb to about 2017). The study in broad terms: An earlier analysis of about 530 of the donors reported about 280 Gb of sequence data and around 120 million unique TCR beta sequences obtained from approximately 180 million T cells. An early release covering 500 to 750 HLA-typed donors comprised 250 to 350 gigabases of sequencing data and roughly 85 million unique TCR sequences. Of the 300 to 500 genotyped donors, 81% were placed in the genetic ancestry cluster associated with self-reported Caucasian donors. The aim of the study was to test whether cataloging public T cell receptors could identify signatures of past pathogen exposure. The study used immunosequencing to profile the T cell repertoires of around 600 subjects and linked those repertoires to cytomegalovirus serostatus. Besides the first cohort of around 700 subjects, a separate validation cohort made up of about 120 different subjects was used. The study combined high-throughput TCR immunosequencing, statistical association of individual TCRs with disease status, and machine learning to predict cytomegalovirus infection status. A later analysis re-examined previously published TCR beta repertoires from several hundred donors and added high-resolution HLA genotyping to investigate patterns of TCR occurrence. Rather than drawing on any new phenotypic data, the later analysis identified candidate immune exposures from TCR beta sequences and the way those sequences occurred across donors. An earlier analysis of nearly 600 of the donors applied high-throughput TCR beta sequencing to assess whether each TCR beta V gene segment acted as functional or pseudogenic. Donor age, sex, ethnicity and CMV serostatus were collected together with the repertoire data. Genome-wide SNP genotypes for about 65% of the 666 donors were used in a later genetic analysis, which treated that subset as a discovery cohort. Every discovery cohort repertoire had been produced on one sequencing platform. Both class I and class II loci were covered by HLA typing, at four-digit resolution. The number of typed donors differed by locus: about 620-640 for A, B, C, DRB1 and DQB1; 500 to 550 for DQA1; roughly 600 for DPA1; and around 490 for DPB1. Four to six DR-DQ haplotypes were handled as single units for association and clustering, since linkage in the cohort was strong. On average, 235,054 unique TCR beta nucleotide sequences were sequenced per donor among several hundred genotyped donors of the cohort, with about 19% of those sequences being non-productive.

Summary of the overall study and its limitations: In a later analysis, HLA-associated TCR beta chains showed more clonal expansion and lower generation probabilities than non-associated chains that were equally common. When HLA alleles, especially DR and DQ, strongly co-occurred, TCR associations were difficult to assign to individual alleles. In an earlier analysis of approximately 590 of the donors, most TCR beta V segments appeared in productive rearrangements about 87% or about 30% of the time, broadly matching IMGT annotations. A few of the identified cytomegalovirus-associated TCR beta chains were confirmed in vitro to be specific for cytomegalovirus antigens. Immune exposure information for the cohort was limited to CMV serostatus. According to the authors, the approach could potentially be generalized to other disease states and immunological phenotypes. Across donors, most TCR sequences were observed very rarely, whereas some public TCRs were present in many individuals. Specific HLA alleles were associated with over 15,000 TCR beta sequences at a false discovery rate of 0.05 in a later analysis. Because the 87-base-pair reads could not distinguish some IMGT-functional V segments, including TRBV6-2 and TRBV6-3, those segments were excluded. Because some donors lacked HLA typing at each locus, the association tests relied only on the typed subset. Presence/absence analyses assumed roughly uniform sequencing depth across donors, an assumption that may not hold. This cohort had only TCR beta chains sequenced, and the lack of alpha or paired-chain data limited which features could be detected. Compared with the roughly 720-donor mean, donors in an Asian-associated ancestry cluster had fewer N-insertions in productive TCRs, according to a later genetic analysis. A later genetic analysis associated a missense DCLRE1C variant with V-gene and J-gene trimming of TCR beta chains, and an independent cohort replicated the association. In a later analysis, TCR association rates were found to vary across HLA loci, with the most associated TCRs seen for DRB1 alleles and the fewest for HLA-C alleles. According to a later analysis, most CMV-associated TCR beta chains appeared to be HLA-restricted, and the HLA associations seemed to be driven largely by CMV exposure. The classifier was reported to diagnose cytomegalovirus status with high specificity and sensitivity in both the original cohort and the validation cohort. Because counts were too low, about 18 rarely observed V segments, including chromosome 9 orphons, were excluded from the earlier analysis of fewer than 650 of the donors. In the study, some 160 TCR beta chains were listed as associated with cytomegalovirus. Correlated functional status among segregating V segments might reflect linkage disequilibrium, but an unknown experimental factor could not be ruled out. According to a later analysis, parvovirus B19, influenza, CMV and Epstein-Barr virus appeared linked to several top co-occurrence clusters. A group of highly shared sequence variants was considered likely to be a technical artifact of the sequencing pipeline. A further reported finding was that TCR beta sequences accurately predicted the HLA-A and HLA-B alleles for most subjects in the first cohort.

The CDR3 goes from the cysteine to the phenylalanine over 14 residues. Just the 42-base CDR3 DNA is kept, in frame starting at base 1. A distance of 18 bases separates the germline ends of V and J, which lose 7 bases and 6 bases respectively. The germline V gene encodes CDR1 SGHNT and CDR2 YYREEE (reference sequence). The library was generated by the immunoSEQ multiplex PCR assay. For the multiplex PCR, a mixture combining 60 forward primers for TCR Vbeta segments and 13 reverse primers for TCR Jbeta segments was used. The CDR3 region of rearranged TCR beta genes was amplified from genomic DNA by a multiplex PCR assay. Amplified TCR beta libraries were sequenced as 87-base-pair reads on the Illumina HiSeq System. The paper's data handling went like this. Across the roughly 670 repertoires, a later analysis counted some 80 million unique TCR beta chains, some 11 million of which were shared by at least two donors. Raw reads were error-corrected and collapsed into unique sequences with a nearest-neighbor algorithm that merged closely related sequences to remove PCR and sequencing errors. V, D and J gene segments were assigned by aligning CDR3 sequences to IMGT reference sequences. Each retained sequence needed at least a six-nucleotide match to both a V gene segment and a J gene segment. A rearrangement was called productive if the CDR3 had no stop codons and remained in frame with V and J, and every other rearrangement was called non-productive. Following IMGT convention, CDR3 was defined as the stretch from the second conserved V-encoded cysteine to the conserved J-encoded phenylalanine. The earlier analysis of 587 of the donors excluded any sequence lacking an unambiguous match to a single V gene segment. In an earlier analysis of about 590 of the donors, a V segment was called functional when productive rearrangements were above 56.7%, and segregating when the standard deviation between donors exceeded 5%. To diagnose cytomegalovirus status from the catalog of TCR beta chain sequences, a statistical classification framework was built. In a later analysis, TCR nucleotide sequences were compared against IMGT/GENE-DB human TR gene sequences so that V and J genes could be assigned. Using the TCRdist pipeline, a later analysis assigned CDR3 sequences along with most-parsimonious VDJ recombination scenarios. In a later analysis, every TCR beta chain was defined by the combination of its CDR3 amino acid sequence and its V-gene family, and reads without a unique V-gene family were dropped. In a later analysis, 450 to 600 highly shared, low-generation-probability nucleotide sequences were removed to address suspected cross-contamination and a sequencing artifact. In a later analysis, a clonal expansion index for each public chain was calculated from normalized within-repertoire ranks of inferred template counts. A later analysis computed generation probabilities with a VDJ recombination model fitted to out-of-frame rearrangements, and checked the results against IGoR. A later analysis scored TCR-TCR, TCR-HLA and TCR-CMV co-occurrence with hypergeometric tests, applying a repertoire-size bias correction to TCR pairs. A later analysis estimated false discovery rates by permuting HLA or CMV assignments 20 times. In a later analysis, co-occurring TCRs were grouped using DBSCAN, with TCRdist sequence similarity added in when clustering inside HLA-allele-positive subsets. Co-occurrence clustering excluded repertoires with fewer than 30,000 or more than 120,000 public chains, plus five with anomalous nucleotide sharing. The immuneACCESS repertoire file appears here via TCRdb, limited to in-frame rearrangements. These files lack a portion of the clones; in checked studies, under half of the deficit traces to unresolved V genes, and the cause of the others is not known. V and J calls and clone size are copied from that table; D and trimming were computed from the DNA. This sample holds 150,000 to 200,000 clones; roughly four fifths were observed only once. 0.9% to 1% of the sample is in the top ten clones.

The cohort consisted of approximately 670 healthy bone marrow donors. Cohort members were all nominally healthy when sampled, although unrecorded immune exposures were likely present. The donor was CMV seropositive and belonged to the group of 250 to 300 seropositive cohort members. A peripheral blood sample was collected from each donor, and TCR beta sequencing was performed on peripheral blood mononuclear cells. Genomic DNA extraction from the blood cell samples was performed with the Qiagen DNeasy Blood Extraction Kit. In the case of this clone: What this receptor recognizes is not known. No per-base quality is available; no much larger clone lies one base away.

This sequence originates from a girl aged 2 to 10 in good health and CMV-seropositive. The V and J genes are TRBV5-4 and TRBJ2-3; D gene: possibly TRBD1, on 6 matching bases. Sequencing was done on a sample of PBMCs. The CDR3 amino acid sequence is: CASDGSVGGDTQYF. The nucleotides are TGTGCCAGCGATGGATCCGTAGGGGGTGATACGCAGTATTTT.